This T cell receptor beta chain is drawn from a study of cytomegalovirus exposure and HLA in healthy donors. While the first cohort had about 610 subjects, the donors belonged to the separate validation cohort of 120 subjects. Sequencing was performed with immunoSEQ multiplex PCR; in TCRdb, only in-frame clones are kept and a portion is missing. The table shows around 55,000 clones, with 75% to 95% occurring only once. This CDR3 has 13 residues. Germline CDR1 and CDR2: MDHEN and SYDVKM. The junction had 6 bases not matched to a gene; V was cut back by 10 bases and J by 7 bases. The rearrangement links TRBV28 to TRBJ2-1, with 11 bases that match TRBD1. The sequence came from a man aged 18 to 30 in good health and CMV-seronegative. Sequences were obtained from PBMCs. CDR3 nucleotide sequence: TGTGCCACCCGGGACAGGGGGTGTAATGAGCAGTTCTTC. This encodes CATRDRGCNEQFF.